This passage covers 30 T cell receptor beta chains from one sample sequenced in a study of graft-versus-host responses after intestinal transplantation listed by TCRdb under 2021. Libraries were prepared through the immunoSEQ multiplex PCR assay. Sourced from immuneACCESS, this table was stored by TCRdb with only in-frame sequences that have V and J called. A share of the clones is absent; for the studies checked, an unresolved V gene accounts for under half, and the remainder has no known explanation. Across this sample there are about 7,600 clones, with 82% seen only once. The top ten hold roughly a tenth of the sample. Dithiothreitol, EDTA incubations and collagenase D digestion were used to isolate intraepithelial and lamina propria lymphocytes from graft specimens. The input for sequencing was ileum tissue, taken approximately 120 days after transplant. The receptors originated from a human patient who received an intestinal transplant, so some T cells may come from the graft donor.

Written as DNA, the CDR3 is TGTGCCAGCAGTCTCCTTCCAGGGTACGGCTATGGCTACACCTTC. It encodes CASSLLPGYGYGYTF. The chain recombines TRBV6-6 with TRBJ1-2, with TRBD1 as a possible D gene (5 bases). The V gene's germline CDR1 is MNHNY and CDR2 SVGAGI (reference sequence). The germline V and J ends were trimmed by 5 bases and 4 bases, with 17 bases remaining between them. The CDR3 length is 15 residues.

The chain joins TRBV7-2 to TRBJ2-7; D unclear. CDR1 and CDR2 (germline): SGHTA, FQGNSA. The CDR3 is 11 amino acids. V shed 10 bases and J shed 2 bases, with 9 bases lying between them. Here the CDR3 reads CAIVVAYEQYF. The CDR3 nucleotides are TGTGCCATTGTAGTAGCCTACGAGCAGTACTTC.

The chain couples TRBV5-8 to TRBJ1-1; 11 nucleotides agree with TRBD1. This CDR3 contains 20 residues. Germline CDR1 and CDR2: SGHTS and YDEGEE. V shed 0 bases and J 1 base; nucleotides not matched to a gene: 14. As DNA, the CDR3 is TGTGCCAGCAGCTTGGCGGGGACAGGGGGTAGTTTTCGGCGGAACACTGAAGCTTTCTTT. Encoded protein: CASSLAGTGGSFRRNTEAFF.

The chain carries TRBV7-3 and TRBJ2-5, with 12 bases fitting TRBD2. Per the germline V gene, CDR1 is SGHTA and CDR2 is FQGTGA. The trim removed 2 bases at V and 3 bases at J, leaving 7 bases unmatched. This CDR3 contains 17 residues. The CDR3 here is CASSLGPSGRAEETQYF. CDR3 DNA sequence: TGTGCCAGCAGCTTAGGCCCTAGCGGGAGGGCGGAAGAGACCCAGTACTTC.

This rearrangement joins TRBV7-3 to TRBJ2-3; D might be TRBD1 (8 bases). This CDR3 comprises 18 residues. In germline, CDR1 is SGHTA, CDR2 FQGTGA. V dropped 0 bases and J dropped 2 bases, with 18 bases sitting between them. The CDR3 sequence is CASSLTAGGTGITDTQYF. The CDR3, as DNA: TGTGCCAGCAGCTTAACAGCCGGGGGGACAGGCATCACAGATACGCAGTATTTT.

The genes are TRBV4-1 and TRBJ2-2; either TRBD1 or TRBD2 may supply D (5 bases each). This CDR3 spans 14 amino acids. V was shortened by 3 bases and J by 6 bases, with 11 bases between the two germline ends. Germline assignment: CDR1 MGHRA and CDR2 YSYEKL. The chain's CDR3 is CASSHPGPPGELFF. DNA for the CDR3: TGCGCCAGCAGCCACCCGGGGCCCCCCGGGGAGCTGTTTTTT.

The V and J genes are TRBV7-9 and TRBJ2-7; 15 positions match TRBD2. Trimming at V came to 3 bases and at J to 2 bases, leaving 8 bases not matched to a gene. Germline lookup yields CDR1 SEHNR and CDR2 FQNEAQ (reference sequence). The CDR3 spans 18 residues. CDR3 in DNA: TGTGCCAGCAGCTTTGGACTAGCGGGAGGGCCCCTGCCCTACGAGCAGTACTTC. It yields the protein CASSFGLAGGPLPYEQYF.

CDR3 coding DNA: TGCAGCGTTGTTGAAGGGGAGACCTACGAGCAGTACTTC. It specifies CSVVEGETYEQYF. This chain connects TRBV29-1 to TRBJ2-7; either TRBD1 or TRBD2 may fit D (5 bases each). This CDR3 is 13 amino acids long. With 4 bases removed from V and 2 bases from J, the gap between germline ends came to 12 bases. The germline gives CDR1 SQVTM, CDR2 ANQGSEA.

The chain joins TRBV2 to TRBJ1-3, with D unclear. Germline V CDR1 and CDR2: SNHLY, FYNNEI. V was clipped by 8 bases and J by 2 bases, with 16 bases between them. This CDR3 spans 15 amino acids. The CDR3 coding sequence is TGTGCCAGCGTCTTGGGCTTGGCAGCTGGAAACACCATATATTTT. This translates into CASVLGLAAGNTIYF.

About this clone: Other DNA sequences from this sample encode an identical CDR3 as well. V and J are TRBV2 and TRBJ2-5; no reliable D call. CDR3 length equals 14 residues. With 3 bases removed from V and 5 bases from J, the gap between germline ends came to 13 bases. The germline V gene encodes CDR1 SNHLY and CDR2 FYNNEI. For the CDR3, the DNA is TGTGCCAGCAGTGACGACCTGGGATCGGAGACCCAGTACTTC. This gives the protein CASSDDLGSETQYF. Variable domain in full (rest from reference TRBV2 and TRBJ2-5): EPEVTQTPSHQVTQMGQEVILRCVPISNHLYFYWYRQILGQKVEFLVSFYNNEISEKSEIFDDQFSVERPDGSNFTLKIRSTKLEDSAMYFCASSDDLGSETQYFGPGTRLLVL.

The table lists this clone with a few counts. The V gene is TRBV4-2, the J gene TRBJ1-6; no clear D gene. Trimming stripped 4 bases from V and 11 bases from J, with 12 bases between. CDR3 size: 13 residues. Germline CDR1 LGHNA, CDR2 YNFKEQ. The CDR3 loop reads CASSPGMNPPLHF. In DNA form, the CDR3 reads TGTGCCAGCAGCCCCGGGATGAATCCACCCCTCCACTTT.

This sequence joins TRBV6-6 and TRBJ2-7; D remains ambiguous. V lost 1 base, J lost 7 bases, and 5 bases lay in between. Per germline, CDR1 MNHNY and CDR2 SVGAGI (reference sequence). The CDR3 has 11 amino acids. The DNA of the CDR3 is TGTGCCAGCAGTTACTTACGAGAGCAGTACTTC. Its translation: CASSYLREQYF.

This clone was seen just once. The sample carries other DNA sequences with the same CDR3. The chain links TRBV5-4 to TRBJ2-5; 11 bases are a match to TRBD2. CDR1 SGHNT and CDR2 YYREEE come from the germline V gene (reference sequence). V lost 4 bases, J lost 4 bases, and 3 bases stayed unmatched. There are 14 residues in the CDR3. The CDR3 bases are TGTGCCAGCAGCGCCGGACTAGCGGGAGAGACCCAGTACTTC. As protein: CASSAGLAGETQYF.

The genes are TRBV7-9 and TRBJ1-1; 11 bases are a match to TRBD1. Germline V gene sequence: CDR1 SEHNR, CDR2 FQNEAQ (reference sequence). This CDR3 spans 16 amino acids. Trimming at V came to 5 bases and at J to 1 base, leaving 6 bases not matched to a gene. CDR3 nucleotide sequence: TGTGCCAGCAGCCAGGACAGGGGGCGTAGGAACACTGAAGCTTTCTTT. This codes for CASSQDRGRRNTEAFF.

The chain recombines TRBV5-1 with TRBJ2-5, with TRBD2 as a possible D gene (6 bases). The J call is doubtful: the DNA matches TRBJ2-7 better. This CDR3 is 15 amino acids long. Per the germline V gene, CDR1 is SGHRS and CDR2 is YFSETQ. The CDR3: CASSRGWGVQYEQYF. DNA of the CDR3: TGCGCCAGCAGCCGAGGATGGGGGGTTCAATACGAGCAGTACTTC.

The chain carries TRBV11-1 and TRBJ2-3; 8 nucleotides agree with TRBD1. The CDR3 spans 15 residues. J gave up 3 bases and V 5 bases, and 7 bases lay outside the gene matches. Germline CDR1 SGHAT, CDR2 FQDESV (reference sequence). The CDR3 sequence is CASSAGQGLTDTQYF. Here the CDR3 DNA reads TGTGCCAGCAGCGCCGGACAGGGATTAACAGATACGCAGTATTTT.

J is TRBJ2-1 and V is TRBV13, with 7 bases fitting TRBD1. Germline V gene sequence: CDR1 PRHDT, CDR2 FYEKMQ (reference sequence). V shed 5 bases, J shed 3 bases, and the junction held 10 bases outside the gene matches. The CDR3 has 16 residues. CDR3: CASSTKDREFYNEQFF. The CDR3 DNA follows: TGTGCCAGCAGCACCAAAGACAGGGAGTTCTACAATGAGCAGTTCTTC.

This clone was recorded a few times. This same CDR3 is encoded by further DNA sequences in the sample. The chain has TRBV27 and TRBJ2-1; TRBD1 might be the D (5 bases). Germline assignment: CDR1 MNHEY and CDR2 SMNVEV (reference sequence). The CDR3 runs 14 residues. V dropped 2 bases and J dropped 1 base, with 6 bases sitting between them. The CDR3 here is CASSLAGSYNEQFF. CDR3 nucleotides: TGTGCCAGCAGTTTAGCAGGGTCCTACAATGAGCAGTTCTTC.

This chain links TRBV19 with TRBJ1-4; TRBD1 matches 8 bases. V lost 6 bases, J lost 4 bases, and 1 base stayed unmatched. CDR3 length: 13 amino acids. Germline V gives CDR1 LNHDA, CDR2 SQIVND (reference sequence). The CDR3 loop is CASRDRGNEKLFF. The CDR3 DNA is TGTGCCAGTAGAGACAGGGGTAATGAAAAACTGTTTTTT.

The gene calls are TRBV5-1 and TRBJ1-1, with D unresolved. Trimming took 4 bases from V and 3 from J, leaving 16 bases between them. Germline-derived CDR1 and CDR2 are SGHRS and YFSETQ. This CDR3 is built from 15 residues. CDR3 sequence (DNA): TGCGCCAGCAGCCCGGGTGCGGTGCTTTACACTGAAGCTTTCTTT. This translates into CASSPGAVLYTEAFF.

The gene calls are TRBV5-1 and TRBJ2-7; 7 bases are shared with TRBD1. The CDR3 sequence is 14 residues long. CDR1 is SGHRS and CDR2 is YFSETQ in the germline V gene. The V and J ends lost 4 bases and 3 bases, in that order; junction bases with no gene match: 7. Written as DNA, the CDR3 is TGCGCCAGCAGCAGCCCAGGGGGAAACTACGAGCAGTACTTC. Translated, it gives CASSSPGGNYEQYF.

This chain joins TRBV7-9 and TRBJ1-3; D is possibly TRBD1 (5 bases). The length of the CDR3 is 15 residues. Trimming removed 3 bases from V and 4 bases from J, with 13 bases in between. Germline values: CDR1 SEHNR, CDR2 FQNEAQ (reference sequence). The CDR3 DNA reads TGTGCCAGCAGCTTGACAGACGCATCAGGAAACACCATATATTTT. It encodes CASSLTDASGNTIYF.

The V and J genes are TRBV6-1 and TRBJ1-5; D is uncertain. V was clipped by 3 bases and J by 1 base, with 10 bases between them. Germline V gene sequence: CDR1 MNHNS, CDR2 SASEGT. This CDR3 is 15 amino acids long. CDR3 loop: CASSELGKSNQPQHF. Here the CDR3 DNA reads TGTGCCAGCAGTGAGCTGGGGAAGAGCAATCAGCCCCAGCATTTT.

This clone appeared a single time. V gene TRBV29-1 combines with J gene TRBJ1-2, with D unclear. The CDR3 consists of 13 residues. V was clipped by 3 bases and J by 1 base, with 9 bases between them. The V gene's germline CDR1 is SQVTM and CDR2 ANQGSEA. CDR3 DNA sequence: TGCAGCGTTGAGGATCGGGGTAACTATGGCTACACCTTC. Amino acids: CSVEDRGNYGYTF.

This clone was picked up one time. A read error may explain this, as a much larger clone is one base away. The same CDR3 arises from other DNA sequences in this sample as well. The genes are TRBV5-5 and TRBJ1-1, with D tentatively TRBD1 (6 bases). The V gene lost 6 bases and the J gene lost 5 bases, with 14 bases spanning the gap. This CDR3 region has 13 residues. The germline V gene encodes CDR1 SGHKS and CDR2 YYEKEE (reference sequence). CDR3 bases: TGTGCCAGCACGCGGACAGTGGGGACTGAAGCTTTCTTT. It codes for CASTRTVGTEAFF.

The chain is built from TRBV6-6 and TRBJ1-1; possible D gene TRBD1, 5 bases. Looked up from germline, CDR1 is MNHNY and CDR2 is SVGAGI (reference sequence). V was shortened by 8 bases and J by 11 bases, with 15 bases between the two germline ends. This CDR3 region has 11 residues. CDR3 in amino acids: CASRWGGSAFF. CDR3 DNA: TGTGCCAGCCGCTGGGGGGGTTCGGCTTTCTTT.

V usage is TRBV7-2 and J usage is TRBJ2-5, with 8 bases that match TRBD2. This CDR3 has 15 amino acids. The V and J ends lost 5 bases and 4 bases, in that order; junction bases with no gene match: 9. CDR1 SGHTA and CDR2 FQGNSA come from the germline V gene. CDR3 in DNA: TGTGCCAGCAGCCCGACGGGACTAGTTGGAGAGACCCAGTACTTC. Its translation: CASSPTGLVGETQYF. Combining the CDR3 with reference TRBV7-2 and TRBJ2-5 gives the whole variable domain GAGVSQSPSNKVTEKGKDVELRCDPISGHTALYWYRQSLGQGLEFLIYFQGNSAPDKSGLPSDRFSAERTGGSVSTLTIQRTQQEDSAVYLCASSPTGLVGETQYFGPGTRLLVL.

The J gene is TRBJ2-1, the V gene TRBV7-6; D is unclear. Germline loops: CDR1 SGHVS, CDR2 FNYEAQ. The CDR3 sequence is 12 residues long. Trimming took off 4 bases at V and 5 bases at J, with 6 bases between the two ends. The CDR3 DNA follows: TGTGCCAGCAGCTGGGTCCACAATGAGCAGTTCTTC. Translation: CASSWVHNEQFF.

The CDR3 loop reads CASSLIAGLGDTQYF. The DNA of the CDR3 is TGTGCCAGCAGCTTGATTGCGGGGTTGGGAGATACGCAGTATTTT. V is TRBV5-5 and J is TRBJ2-3; TRBD2 might be the D (6 bases). V lost 1 base and J lost 5, with 14 bases in between. The CDR3 consists of 15 residues. Germline V lookup: CDR1 SGHKS, CDR2 YYEKEE (reference sequence).

The CDR3 DNA reads TGTGCCAGTAGGCCGATAGATCGGGGGGCGGGTCAGCCCCAGCATTTT. It codes for CASRPIDRGAGQPQHF. The rearrangement uses TRBV19 and TRBJ1-5; tentatively, D is TRBD1 (6 bases). V gave up 6 bases and J gave up 6 bases, with 21 bases separating them. This CDR3 has 16 amino acids. Looked up from germline, CDR1 is LNHDA and CDR2 is SQIVND (reference sequence).